The T cell receptor (beta chain) described here comes from a study of shared clonotypes between healthy human individuals. Study results and limitations: Generation probability values for non-shared clonotypes were lower than those for clonotypes shared by all four donors.

Sequenced by immunoSEQ multiplex PCR; TCRdb stores in-frame clones only, minus some. The sample has about 2 million clones; over 85% are singletons. About this clone itself: What it binds is not known.

This receptor was identified in a man aged 18 to 35 in good health. The sequenced sample was naive CD4+ T cells sorted from blood. Subset meaning: CD45RA+ positively selected.

The CDR3 DNA reads as TGTGCCAGCAGCTCCCAGCAGGGGGCCGGGGAGCTGTTTTTT. Residues: CASSSQQGAGELFF. This chain connects TRBV7-3 to TRBJ2-2; 7 positions agree with TRBD1. CDR1 SGHTA and CDR2 FQGTGA come from the germline V gene. Losses at the gene ends were 4 bases for V and 6 bases for J; bases not matched to a gene: 5. The CDR3 spans 14 residues.